These 17 T cell receptor beta chains came from one sample sequenced in a study of T cells in Graves' hyperthyroidism and ophthalmopathy. TCR beta CDR3 region amplification was performed from RNA transcripts. Carried out on the TCR CDR3, a first-round RT-PCR used the HTBI primer set. TCRdb reanalysed the multiplex PCR reads using MiXCR and keeps one entry per CDR3 protein. Of 200,000 to 250,000 distinct CDR3 sequences in the sample, 16% were seen once. Source material: blood. These receptors all stem from a woman younger than 35 with Graves' ophthalmopathy.

This clonotype showed up many times. J is TRBJ2-1 and V is TRBV10-3; a weak D match, TRBD1 (5 bases). The CDR3 spans 15 residues. The V end was cut by 7 bases, the J end by 9 bases, with 22 bases between. The germline CDR1 and CDR2 sequences are ENHRY and SYGVKD. The CDR3 DNA reads as TGTGCCATCACTCCGGACACCCCTGGGGTGGTTGAGCAGTTCTTC. This codes for CAITPDTPGVVEQFF.

At least ten counts were recorded for this clonotype. CDR3 in amino acids: CASSLGGLPGAFF. CDR3 coding DNA: TGTGCCAGCAGCTTAGGTGGTCTACCTGGAGCTTTCTTT. The V and J genes are TRBV11-2 and TRBJ1-1; the D is unclear. This CDR3 region has 13 residues. The V and J ends lost 1 base and 10 bases respectively, with 13 bases between them. Per the germline V gene, CDR1 is SGHAT and CDR2 is FQNNGV.

The V gene is TRBV20-1, the J gene TRBJ2-2; 8 bases are shared with TRBD2. The J segment lost 3 bases and the V segment lost 5 bases, leaving 8 bases of the junction unmatched. The germline gives CDR1 DFQATT, CDR2 SNEGSKA (reference sequence). The CDR3 is 15 amino acids. CDR3 sequence: CSAYSGEVYTGELFF. CDR3 DNA: TGCAGTGCTTATAGCGGGGAGGTTTACACCGGGGAGCTGTTTTTT.

The chain links TRBV7-6 to TRBJ2-1, with D maybe TRBD1 (6 bases). Trimming left V 5 bases short and J 0 bases short, with 11 bases between. This CDR3 has 15 amino acids. Germline values: CDR1 SGHVS, CDR2 FNYEAQ. This CDR3 is CASSPQGSSYNEQFF. CDR3 sequence (DNA): TGTGCCAGCAGCCCTCAGGGGAGCTCCTACAATGAGCAGTTCTTC.

The chain recombines TRBV28 with TRBJ1-5; D call uncertain. The CDR3 runs to 14 residues. Trimming cost V 8 bases and J 1 base, with 12 bases left between them. Looked up from germline, CDR1 is MDHEN and CDR2 is SYDVKM. DNA for the CDR3: TGTGCCAGCTCTCCCCCCATGAGCAATCAGCCCCAGCATTTT. This codes for CASSPPMSNQPQHF.

This clonotype has at least ten counts. The rearrangement links TRBV2 to TRBJ1-1, with D maybe TRBD1 (5 bases). CDR1 and CDR2 (germline): SNHLY, FYNNEI. With 3 bases removed from V and 8 bases from J, the gap between germline ends came to 13 bases. This CDR3 comprises 13 residues. As DNA, the CDR3 is TGTGCCAGCAGTGACCAGGGCGGGGGAGAAGCTTTCTTT. It encodes CASSDQGGGEAFF.

This rearrangement joins TRBV5-5 to TRBJ2-7, with 15 bases fitting TRBD2. Germline CDR1 reads SGHKS; CDR2 reads YYEKEE (reference sequence). V lost 2 bases, J lost 5 bases, and 11 bases stayed unmatched. CDR3 length: 18 amino acids. The CDR3 DNA reads TGTGCCAGCAGCTTTTTTGGGCCGAGGACTAGCGGGGGGGACGAGCAGTACTTC. It translates to CASSFFGPRTSGGDEQYF.

This clonotype was picked up many times. The rearrangement links TRBV6-2 or TRBV6-3 to TRBJ2-7; D unclear. The CDR3 has 16 amino acids. The V end lost 0 bases, the J end lost 0 bases, and 12 bases lay between the germline ends. Germline CDR1 reads MNHEY; CDR2 reads SVGEGT. This CDR3 reads CASSYSIVRISYEQYF. In DNA form, the CDR3 reads TGTGCCAGCAGTTACTCGATTGTACGGATCTCCTACGAGCAGTACTTC.

In the case of this clonotype: Just one base apart from a much larger clone, this may be a read error. The CDR3 DNA reads TGTGCCAGCAGCCCCCGGGGTGAGGCATCTGGAAACACCATATATTTT. Translation: CASSPRGEASGNTIYF. The rearrangement uses TRBV28 and TRBJ1-3; D is unresolved. Between the trimmed V and J ends, which lost 6 bases and 1 base, there was a span of 16 bases. Germline V gene lookup returns CDR1 MDHEN and CDR2 SYDVKM. The CDR3 loop spans 16 amino acids.

This clonotype was seen at least ten times. This chain connects TRBV6-6 to TRBJ1-2, with D possibly TRBD1 on 5 matching bases. Per the germline V gene, CDR1 is MNHNY and CDR2 is SVGAGI (reference sequence). CDR3 length equals 15 residues. Trimming removed 2 bases at V and 2 bases at J, with 12 bases between. The CDR3 loop is CASSYHQGPNYGYTF. The CDR3 region has the DNA TGTGCCAGCAGTTACCACCAGGGTCCCAACTATGGCTACACCTTC.

There are a few counts of this clonotype. V is TRBV28 and J is TRBJ2-5; tentatively, D is TRBD2 (5 bases). V was cut by 3 bases and J by 6 bases, with 17 bases left in between. Per germline, CDR1 MDHEN and CDR2 SYDVKM. This CDR3 has 15 residues. This CDR3 reads CASSLDSGLAKTQYF. The CDR3 coding sequence is TGTGCCAGCAGTTTGGATTCCGGACTGGCAAAGACCCAGTACTTC.

This clonotype showed up many times. The chain joins TRBV7-9 to TRBJ1-2; possibly TRBD1 for D (6 bases). Looked up from germline, CDR1 is SEHNR and CDR2 is FQNEAQ (reference sequence). CDR3 size: 13 residues. The V end lost 2 bases, the J end lost 8 bases, and 12 bases lay between the germline ends. Here the CDR3 DNA reads TGTGCCAGCAGCTTAAATAACAGGGTGGGCTACACCTTC. Translating gives CASSLNNRVGYTF. Combining the CDR3 with reference TRBV7-9 and TRBJ1-2 gives the whole variable domain DTGVSQNPRHKITKRGQNVTFRCDPISEHNRLYWYRQTLGQGPEFLTYFQNEAQLEKSRLLSDRFSAERPKGSFSTLEIQRTEQGDSAMYLCASSLNNRVGYTFGSGTRLTVV.

With regard to this clonotype: A much larger clone differs by one base, so this may be a read error. This chain connects TRBV2 to TRBJ2-1; possible D gene TRBD1, 5 bases. Germline CDR1 SNHLY, CDR2 FYNNEI. The CDR3 consists of 15 residues. V gave up 5 bases and J gave up 0 bases, with 11 bases separating them. The DNA for the CDR3 is TGTGCCAGCAGTTACTTAGGGGCCTCCTACAATGAGCAGTTCTTC. Translation gives CASSYLGASYNEQFF. The full variable domain, in which reference TRBV2 and TRBJ2-1 provide the parts outside the CDR3, is EPEVTQTPSHQVTQMGQEVILRCVPISNHLYFYWYRQILGQKVEFLVSFYNNEISEKSEIFDDQFSVERPDGSNFTLKIRSTKLEDSAMYFCASSYLGASYNEQFFGPGTRLTVL.

This clonotype has only a few counts. The V gene is TRBV3-1, the J gene TRBJ2-1; 11 bases are a match to TRBD2. The CDR3 runs 16 residues. V trimming: 4 bases; J trimming: 4 bases; junction bases outside the gene matches: 6. The V gene's germline CDR1 is LGHDT and CDR2 YNNKEL (reference sequence). CDR3 nucleotides: TGTGCCAGCAGCCCCTCTAGCGGGGGGCCGTACAATGAGCAGTTCTTC. Translated: CASSPSSGGPYNEQFF.

This clonotype was recorded at least ten times. This chain connects TRBV19 to TRBJ1-5, with a weak D call TRBD1 (5 bases). Germline V lookup: CDR1 LNHDA, CDR2 SQIVND (reference sequence). This CDR3 is built from 13 residues. Trimming removed 7 bases at V and 1 base at J, with 8 bases between. The CDR3: CASTGQSNQPQHF. The DNA for the CDR3 is TGTGCCAGTACCGGACAAAGCAATCAGCCCCAGCATTTT.

The table lists this clonotype with many counts. The rearrangement links TRBV6-2 or TRBV6-3 to TRBJ2-1; the D gene is possibly TRBD2 (6 bases). CDR1 MNHEY and CDR2 SVGEGT come from the germline V gene. The CDR3 consists of 18 residues. Trimming shortened V by 6 bases and J by 7 bases, and 28 bases separated the two germline ends. CDR3 sequence: CASSRGASVLPLGNEQFF. The CDR3 coding sequence is TGTGCCAGCAGCAGAGGGGCTAGCGTGCTACCTTTGGGAAATGAGCAGTTCTTC.

This chain joins TRBV4-2 and TRBJ2-7, with TRBD2 matching over 9 bases. This CDR3 region has 16 residues. Looked up from germline, CDR1 is LGHNA and CDR2 is YNFKEQ. J was trimmed by 2 bases and V by 0 bases; bases with no gene match: 5. CDR3 loop: CASSQEGSGGPYEQYF. DNA of the CDR3: TGTGCCAGCAGCCAAGAGGGTAGCGGGGGACCCTACGAGCAGTACTTC.